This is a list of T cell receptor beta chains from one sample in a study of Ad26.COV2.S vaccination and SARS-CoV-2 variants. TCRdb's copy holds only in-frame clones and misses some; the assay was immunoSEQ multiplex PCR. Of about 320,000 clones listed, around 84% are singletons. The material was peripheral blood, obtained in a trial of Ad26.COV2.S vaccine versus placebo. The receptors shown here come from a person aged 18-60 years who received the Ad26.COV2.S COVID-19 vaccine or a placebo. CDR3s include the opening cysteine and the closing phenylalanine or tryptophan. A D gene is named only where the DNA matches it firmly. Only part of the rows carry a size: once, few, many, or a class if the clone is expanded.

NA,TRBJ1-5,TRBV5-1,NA,CASSPEPGGSQPQHF,TGCGCCAGCAGCCCAGAACCCGGGGGTAGTCAGCCCCAGCATTTT
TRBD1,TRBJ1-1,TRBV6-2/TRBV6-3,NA,CASSRGTARPEAFF,TGTGCCAGCAGTCGCGGGACAGCAAGACCTGAAGCTTTCTTT
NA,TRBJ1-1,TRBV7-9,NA,CASSFRGSTEAFF,TGTGCCAGCAGCTTCCGGGGGAGTACTGAAGCTTTCTTT
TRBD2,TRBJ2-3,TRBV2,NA,CACLAGGQSSTDTQYF,TGTGCCTGCCTAGCGGGGGGTCAATCTAGCACAGATACGCAGTATTTT
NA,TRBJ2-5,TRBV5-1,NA,CASSLEGAPEYF,TGCGCCAGCAGCTTGGAAGGGGCCCCCGAGTACTTC
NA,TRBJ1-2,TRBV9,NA,CASSVVPDGNYGYTF,TGTGCCAGCAGCGTAGTCCCGGACGGCAACTATGGCTACACCTTC
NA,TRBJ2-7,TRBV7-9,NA,CASSPTRNRYEQYF,TGTGCCAGCAGTCCCACTCGCAACCGCTACGAGCAGTACTTC
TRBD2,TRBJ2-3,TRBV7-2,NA,CACQRRGGWYTQYF,TGTGCCTGTCAGAGGCGGGGGGGATGGTATACGCAGTATTTT
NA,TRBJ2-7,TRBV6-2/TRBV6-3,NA,CASSQNTLPSPRNF,TGTGCCAGCAGTCAAAATACTCTCCCCTCTCCACGGAACTTC
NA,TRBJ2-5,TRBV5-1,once,CASSFGPGETQYF,TGCGCCAGCAGCTTCGGACCAGGGGAGACCCAGTACTTC
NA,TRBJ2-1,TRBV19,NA,CASTDRRVGDEQFF,TGTGCCAGTACGGACAGAAGGGTTGGGGATGAGCAGTTCTTC
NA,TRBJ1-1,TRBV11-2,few,CASSLEWGRSNTEAFF,TGTGCCAGCAGCTTAGAGTGGGGGCGCAGCAACACTGAAGCTTTCTTT
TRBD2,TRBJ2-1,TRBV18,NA,CASSRGLAGANEQFF,TGTGCCAGCTCGCGGGGACTAGCGGGGGCCAATGAGCAGTTCTTC
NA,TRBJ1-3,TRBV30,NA,CAWSFLPPTSGNTIYF,TGTGCCTGGAGTTTCCTTCCTCCCACCTCTGGAAACACCATATATTTT
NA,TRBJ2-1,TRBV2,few,CAGTILGNEQFF,TGTGCCGGGACCATTCTTGGCAATGAGCAGTTCTTC
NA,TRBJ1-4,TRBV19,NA,CASSISPNLGEKLFF,TGTGCCAGTAGTATTTCGCCCAACTTGGGGGAAAAACTGTTTTTT
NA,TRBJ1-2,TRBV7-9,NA,CASSLDSDYGYTF,TGTGCCAGCAGCTTAGATTCGGACTATGGCTACACCTTC
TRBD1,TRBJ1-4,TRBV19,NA,CASSGQGTNEKLFF,TGTGCCAGTAGTGGACAGGGGACTAATGAAAAACTGTTTTTT
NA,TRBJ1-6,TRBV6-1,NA,CASSEQPDSPLHF,TGTGCCAGCAGTGAACAGCCTGATTCACCCCTCCACTTT
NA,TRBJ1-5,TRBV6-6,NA,CASRISISSNQPQHF,TGTGCCAGCAGGATATCGATTTCTAGCAATCAGCCCCAGCATTTT
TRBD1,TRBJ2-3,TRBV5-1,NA,CASSPGTGSTDTQYF,TGCGCCAGCAGCCCAGGGACAGGGAGCACAGATACGCAGTATTTT
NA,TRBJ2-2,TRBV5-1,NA,CASSGWTEGAGELFF,TGCGCCAGCAGCGGCTGGACGGAGGGGGCCGGGGAGCTGTTTTTT
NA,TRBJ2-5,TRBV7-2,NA,CASSYQGEETQYF,TGTGCCAGCAGCTATCAAGGGGAGGAGACCCAGTACTTC
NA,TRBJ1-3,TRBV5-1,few,CASRSGNTIYF,TGCGCCAGTCGGTCTGGAAACACCATATATTTT
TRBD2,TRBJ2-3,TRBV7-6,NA,CASSHGLAGSLTDTQYF,TGTGCCAGCAGTCACGGACTAGCGGGGAGTCTCACAGATACGCAGTATTTT
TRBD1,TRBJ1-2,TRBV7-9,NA,CASSLATGTYGYTF,TGTGCCAGCAGCTTAGCGACAGGGACCTATGGCTACACCTTC
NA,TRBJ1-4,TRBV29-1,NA,CSVVWADEKLFF,TGCAGCGTGGTTTGGGCCGATGAAAAACTGTTTTTT
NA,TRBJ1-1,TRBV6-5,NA,CASRPPGIDTEAFF,TGTGCCAGCAGACCCCCCGGGATCGACACTGAAGCTTTCTTT
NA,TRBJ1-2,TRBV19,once,CASSMPGMDGYTF,TGTGCCAGTAGTATGCCAGGGATGGATGGCTACACCTTC
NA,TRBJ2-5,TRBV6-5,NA,CASRALGGQETQYF,TGTGCCAGCAGAGCTTTGGGGGGTCAAGAGACCCAGTACTTC
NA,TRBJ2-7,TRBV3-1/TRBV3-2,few,CASSQGGTVYEQYF,TGTGCCAGCAGCCAAGGGGGGACGGTCTACGAGCAGTACTTC
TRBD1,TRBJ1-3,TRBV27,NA,CASSLTGHSGNTIYF,TGTGCCAGCAGTTTGACAGGGCACTCTGGAAACACCATATATTTT
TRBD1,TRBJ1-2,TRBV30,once,CAWERTGTYGYTF,TGTGCCTGGGAGCGGACAGGCACCTATGGCTACACCTTC
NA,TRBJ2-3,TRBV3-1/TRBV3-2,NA,CASSQKGDTQYF,TGTGCCAGCAGCCAAAAGGGGGATACGCAGTATTTT
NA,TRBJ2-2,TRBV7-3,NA,CASSQQGTGELFF,TGTGCCAGCAGCCAACAGGGTACCGGGGAGCTGTTTTTT
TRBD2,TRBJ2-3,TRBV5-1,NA,CASSSGTSGGATDTQYF,TGCGCCAGCAGCTCCGGGACTAGCGGGGGGGCCACAGATACGCAGTATTTT
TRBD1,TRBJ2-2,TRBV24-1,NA,CATSDRSAGTGVTGELFF,TGTGCCACCAGTGATCGATCCGCCGGGACAGGGGTGACCGGGGAGCTGTTTTTT
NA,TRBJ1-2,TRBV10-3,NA,CAISVDRNANYGYTF,TGTGCCATCAGCGTTGACAGGAACGCTAACTATGGCTACACCTTC
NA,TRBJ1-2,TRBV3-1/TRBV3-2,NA,CASSPSESRGSGGYTF,TGTGCCAGCAGCCCAAGTGAGAGTCGAGGGAGCGGCGGCTACACCTTC
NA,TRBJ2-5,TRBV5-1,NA,CASRSQPGREETQYF,TGCGCCAGCAGATCCCAACCGGGGCGAGAAGAGACCCAGTACTTC
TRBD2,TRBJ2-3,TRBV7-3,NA,CASSIGTSFPTDTQYF,TGTGCCAGCAGCATCGGGACTAGCTTCCCCACAGATACGCAGTATTTT
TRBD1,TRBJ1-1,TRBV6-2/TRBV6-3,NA,CASSPADRGGTEAFF,TGTGCCAGCAGTCCAGCGGACAGGGGAGGAACTGAAGCTTTCTTT